This TCR beta chain emerged from a study of monozygotic twins with inflammatory bowel disease. Study findings and constraints: Twins classed as concordant or discordant showed no difference in repertoire similarity, possibly from limited power.

Germline assignment: CDR1 SGDLS and CDR2 YYNGEE. CDR3 length: 13 amino acids. With eight separate reactions per sample, the authors made cDNA. Template switching was used to attach UMIs, which incorporated a 6-nucleotide sample barcode. From the 5' RACE reads, TCRdb lists one entry per CDR3 protein and no DNA. This listing includes approximately 380,000 distinct CDR3 sequences. No T cells were sorted before total RNA was taken from whole blood. Note on this clonotype: Its target is not known.

The gene calls are TRBV9 and TRBJ2-1; the D call of TRBD1 rests on TCRdb alone, since no DNA is present to check it. Input material: blood. The TCR was taken from a human donor with ulcerative colitis or Crohn's disease, or a healthy co-twin of an affected twin (not recorded which). The CDR3 here is CASSVAQGAEQFF.